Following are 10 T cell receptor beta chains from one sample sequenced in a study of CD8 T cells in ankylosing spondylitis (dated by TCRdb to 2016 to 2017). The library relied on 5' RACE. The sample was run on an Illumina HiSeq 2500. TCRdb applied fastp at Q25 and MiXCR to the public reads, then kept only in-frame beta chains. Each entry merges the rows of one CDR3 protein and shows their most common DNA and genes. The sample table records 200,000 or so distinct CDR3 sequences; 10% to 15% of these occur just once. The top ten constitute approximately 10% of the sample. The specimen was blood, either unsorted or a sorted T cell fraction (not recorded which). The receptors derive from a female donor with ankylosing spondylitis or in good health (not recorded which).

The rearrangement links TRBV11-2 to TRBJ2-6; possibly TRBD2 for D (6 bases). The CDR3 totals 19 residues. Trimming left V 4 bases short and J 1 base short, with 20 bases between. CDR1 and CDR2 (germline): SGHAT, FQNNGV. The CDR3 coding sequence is TGTGCCAGCAGCTGGGGTCGCGGAGGGCTAGCTTCTGGGGCCAACGTCCTGACTTTC. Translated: CASSWGRGGLASGANVLTF.

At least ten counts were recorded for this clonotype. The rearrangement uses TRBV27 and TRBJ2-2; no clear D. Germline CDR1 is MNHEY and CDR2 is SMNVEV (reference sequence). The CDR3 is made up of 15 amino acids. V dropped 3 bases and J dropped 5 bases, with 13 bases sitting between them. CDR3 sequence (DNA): TGTGCCAGCAGTTTTATCCCACGACGGACCGGGGAGCTGTTTTTT. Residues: CASSFIPRRTGELFF.

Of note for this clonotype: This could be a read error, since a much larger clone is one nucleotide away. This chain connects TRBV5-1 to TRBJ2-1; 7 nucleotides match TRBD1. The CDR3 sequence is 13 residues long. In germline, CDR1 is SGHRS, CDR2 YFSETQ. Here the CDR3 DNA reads TGCGCCAGCAGCTTGGCCGACAGGGATGAGAAGTTCTTC. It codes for CASSLADRDEKFF. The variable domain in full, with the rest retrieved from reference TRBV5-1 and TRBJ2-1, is KAGVTQTPRYLIKTRGQQVTLSCSPISGHRSVSWYQQTPGQGLQFLFEYFSETQRNKGNFPGRFSGRQFSNSRSEMNVSTLELGDSALYLCASSLADRDEKFFGPGTRLTVL.

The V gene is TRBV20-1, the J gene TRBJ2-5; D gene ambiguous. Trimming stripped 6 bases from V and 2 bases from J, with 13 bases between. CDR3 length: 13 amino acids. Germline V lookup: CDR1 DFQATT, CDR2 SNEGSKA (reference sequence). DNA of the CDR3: TGCAGTGCCCCGGATCGCTATCAAGAGACCCAGTACTTC. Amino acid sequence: CSAPDRYQETQYF.

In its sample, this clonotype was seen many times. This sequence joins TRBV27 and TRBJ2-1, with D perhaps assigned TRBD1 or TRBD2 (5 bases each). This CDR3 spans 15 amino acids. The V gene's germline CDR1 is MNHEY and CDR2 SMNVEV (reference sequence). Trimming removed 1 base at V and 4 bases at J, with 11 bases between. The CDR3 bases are TGTGCCAGCAGTTTATATGGGGGTGGTTACAATGAGCAGTTCTTC. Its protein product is CASSLYGGGYNEQFF.

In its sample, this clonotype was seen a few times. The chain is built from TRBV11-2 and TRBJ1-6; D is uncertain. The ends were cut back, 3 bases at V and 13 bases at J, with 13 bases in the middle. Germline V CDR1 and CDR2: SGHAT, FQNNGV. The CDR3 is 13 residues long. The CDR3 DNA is TGTGCCAGCAGCTTTATCGGTTCGCCCCCCCTCCACTTT. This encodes CASSFIGSPPLHF.

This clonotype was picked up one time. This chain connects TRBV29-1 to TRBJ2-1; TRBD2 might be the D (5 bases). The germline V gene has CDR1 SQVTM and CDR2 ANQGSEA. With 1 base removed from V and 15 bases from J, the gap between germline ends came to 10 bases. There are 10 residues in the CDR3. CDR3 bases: TGCAGCGTTGAAGCGGAGGTCTTGTTCTTC. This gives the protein CSVEAEVLFF.

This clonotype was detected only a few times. CDR3 amino acids: CSARAAHGGVKGYTF. The CDR3 DNA reads TGCAGTGCTAGAGCCGCACACGGGGGCGTTAAGGGCTACACCTTC. The genes are TRBV20-1 and TRBJ1-2; D is possibly TRBD1 (6 bases). Trimming left V 1 base short and J 8 bases short, with 20 bases between. The CDR3 is 15 amino acids. From germline, CDR1 is DFQATT and CDR2 SNEGSKA (reference sequence).

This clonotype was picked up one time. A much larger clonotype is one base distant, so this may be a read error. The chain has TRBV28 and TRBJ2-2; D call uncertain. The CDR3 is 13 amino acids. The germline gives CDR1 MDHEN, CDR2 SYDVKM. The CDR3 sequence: CASSELNPGELFF. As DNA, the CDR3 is TGTGCCAGCAGCGAATTGAACCCCGGGGAGCTGTTTTTT.

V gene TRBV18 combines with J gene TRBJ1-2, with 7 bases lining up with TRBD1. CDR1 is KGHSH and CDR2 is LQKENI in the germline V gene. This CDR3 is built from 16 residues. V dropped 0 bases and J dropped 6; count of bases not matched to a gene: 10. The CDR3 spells CASSPPSEGAQNGYTF. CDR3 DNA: TGTGCCAGCTCACCACCATCAGAGGGGGCGCAAAATGGCTACACCTTC.